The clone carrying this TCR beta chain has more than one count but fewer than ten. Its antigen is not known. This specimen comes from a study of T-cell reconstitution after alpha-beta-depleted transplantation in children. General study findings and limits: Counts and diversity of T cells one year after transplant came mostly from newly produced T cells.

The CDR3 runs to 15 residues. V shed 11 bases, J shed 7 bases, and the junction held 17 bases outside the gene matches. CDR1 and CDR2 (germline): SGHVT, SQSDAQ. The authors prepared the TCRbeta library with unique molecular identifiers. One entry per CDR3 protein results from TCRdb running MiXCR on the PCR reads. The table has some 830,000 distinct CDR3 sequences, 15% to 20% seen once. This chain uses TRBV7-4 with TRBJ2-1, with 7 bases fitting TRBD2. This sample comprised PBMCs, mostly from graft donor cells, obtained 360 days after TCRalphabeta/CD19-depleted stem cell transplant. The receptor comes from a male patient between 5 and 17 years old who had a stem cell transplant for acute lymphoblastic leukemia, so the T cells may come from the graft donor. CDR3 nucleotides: TGTGCCTGTAAAATGGGTAGCGGGCTGGAAAATGAGCAGTTCTTC. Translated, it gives CACKMGSGLENEQFF.